The 26 T cell receptor beta chains below were found in one sample sequenced in a study of graft-versus-host responses after intestinal transplantation. Their cognate antigens are unknown. Some clones are missing from TCRdb's copy, which holds only in-frame ones; the method was immunoSEQ multiplex PCR. The profile covers about 70,000 clones, with roughly 89% appearing a single time and roughly 4% taken by the ten largest. This specimen was unstimulated CD8+ T cells sorted from spleen or lymph node cells, taken before transplant. These receptor sequences come from a human donor who was the organ donor for an intestinal transplant.

The chain joins TRBV29-1 to TRBJ1-2, with D possibly matching TRBD1 (5 bases). The germline V gene has CDR1 SQVTM and CDR2 ANQGSEA. Between the trimmed V and J ends, which lost 8 bases and 6 bases, there was a span of 16 bases. The CDR3 totals 12 residues. DNA of the CDR3: TGCAGCTTTGGTGGGGGGATCCATGGCTACACCTTC. Its protein is CSFGGGIHGYTF.

This chain links TRBV13 with TRBJ2-5, with 7 bases matching TRBD1. The ends lost 4 bases at V and 2 bases at J; junction bases unmatched: 4. Germline values: CDR1 PRHDT, CDR2 FYEKMQ (reference sequence). This CDR3 is built from 14 residues. The CDR3 loop is CASSYRDRQETQYF. CDR3 sequence (DNA): TGTGCCAGCAGCTACCGGGACAGACAAGAGACCCAGTACTTC.

The chain carries TRBV11-2 and TRBJ1-5; 7 bases line up with TRBD1. Germline V gene sequence: CDR1 SGHAT, CDR2 FQNNGV. The CDR3 covers 15 residues. With 5 bases clipped from V and 0 bases from J, the junction kept 4 bases outside the gene matches. The CDR3 DNA reads TGTGCCAGCAGCCGGACAGGCCTTAGCAATCAGCCCCAGCATTTT. The encoded protein is CASSRTGLSNQPQHF.

The V and J genes are TRBV9 and TRBJ1-2, with TRBD1 matching 10 bases. This CDR3 is 15 amino acids long. Unmatched junction bases numbered 9, after V lost 3 bases and J lost 7 bases. Germline V gene sequence: CDR1 SGDLS, CDR2 YYNGEE. The CDR3 region is CASSGSMGTGAGYTF. In nucleotides, the CDR3 is TGTGCCAGCAGCGGATCCATGGGGACAGGGGCTGGCTACACCTTC.

The chain uses TRBV15 and TRBJ2-3, with 7 bases lining up with TRBD2. This CDR3 is built from 17 residues. Trimming took 6 bases from V and 3 from J; bases not matched to a gene: 15. CDR1 and CDR2 from the germline V gene are LNHNV and YYDKDF (reference sequence). This chain's CDR3 is CATRVQFGEGLTDTQYF. Written as DNA, the CDR3 is TGTGCCACCAGAGTTCAGTTTGGGGAGGGGTTAACAGATACGCAGTATTTT.

The rearrangement uses TRBV28 and TRBJ1-5; tentatively, D is TRBD1 (5 bases). The CDR3 runs to 13 residues. Germline values: CDR1 MDHEN, CDR2 SYDVKM. Trimming stripped 3 bases from V and 6 bases from J, with 9 bases between. The CDR3 DNA is TGTGCCAGCAGTTTTAAGGGGCGTCAGCCCCAGCATTTT. The encoded protein is CASSFKGRQPQHF.

The chain is built from TRBV4-1 and TRBJ2-1; 8 nucleotides line up with TRBD1. The junction had 11 bases not matched to a gene; V was cut back by 3 bases and J by 7 bases. The CDR3 covers 16 residues. The germline V gene encodes CDR1 MGHRA and CDR2 YSYEKL. CDR3 nucleotides: TGCGCCAGCAGCCACCAGCCCGGACAGGGCGGGAATGAGCAGTTCTTC. It encodes CASSHQPGQGGNEQFF.

The CDR3 protein is CASSSLPTDYNSPLHF. DNA for the CDR3: TGTGCCAGCAGTTCCCTCCCGACAGATTATAATTCACCCCTCCACTTT. The chain recombines TRBV27 with TRBJ1-6; D perhaps matches TRBD1 (5 bases). CDR1 and CDR2 from the germline V gene are MNHEY and SMNVEV (reference sequence). Trimming removed 4 bases at V and 4 bases at J, with 14 bases between. The CDR3 has 16 residues.

Concerning this clone: Lacking the conserved final phenylalanine or tryptophan, this CDR3 likely reflects a read error. The DNA is left out, because the CDR3 cannot be placed on it with certainty; the CDR3 is given as TCRdb lists it. V is TRBV27 and J is TRBJ2-7; TRBD1 was called by the table and not checked on the DNA. The CDR3 spans 11 residues, counting both ends. CDR1 is MNHEY, CDR2 SMNVEV, per germline (reference sequence). This CDR3 is CASITPGTTLR.

The chain uses TRBV18 and TRBJ2-5, with 9 positions matching TRBD1. This CDR3 is 17 amino acids long. V shed 6 bases and J 2 bases; nucleotides not matched to a gene: 13. CDR1 KGHSH and CDR2 LQKENI come from the germline V gene. The CDR3 here is CASSPNRDREYQETQYF. The DNA for the CDR3 is TGTGCCAGCTCCCCAAACCGGGACAGGGAGTATCAAGAGACCCAGTACTTC.

The chain uses TRBV4-3 and TRBJ2-2; D unclear. Germline CDR1 is LGHNA and CDR2 is YSLEER. The length of the CDR3 is 14 residues. Trimming left V 4 bases short and J 5 bases short, with 11 bases between. The CDR3 is CASSPVLWTGELFF. The CDR3 DNA reads TGCGCCAGCAGCCCCGTTCTATGGACCGGGGAGCTGTTTTTT.

The rearrangement joins TRBV5-4 to TRBJ2-4; tentative D call: TRBD1 (6 bases). This CDR3 has 17 residues. Trimming removed 0 bases at V and 1 base at J, with 14 bases between. Germline V gene sequence: CDR1 SGHNT, CDR2 YYREEE (reference sequence). CDR3 coding DNA: TGTGCCAGCAGCTTGGACAGGGAAGTGAGTGCCAAAAACATTCAGTACTTC. Protein product: CASSLDREVSAKNIQYF.

This chain links TRBV27 with TRBJ2-1, with 8 bases matching TRBD1. In germline, CDR1 is MNHEY, CDR2 SMNVEV (reference sequence). The CDR3 consists of 15 residues. With 4 bases clipped from V and 6 bases from J, the junction kept 8 bases outside the gene matches. The DNA for the CDR3 is TGTGCCAGCAGTTACGGCAGGGGGCATCTCAATGAGCAGTTCTTC. It translates to CASSYGRGHLNEQFF.

The sample holds a few counts of this clone. This sequence joins TRBV28 and TRBJ2-5, with 10 positions matching TRBD2. J gave up 5 bases and V 5 bases, and 14 bases lay outside the gene matches. This CDR3 has 17 amino acids. The germline CDR1 and CDR2 sequences are MDHEN and SYDVKM. The CDR3 DNA reads as TGTGCCAGCAGTCCCCCGGTCAGCGGGGGGGCTTGGGAGACCCAGTACTTC. Translation gives CASSPPVSGGAWETQYF.

The rearrangement links TRBV6-5 to TRBJ2-1; 9 positions match TRBD2. The CDR3 covers 13 residues. The V gene's germline CDR1 is MNHEY and CDR2 SVGAGI. After removal of 8 bases from V and 9 bases from J, the junction contained 8 bases not matched to a gene. CDR3 region: CASWGGGASEQFF. For the CDR3, the DNA is TGTGCCAGCTGGGGCGGGGGGGCCTCTGAGCAGTTCTTC.

CDR3 in DNA: TGCGCCAGCAGTCGGGTGCGGGACAGGGGCAGATATAACACTGAAGCTTTCTTT. Translating it yields CASSRVRDRGRYNTEAFF. This sequence joins TRBV4-3 and TRBJ1-1; 10 bases align to TRBD1. Germline lookup yields CDR1 LGHNA and CDR2 YSLEER. The CDR3 sequence is 18 residues long. Germline trimming cut 6 bases from V and 2 bases from J; bases unmatched to any gene: 15.

The CDR3 protein is CASSLSRAGNTIYF. Written as DNA, the CDR3 is TGTGCCAGCAGTTTATCCAGGGCAGGAAACACCATATATTTT. V is TRBV28 and J is TRBJ1-3, with D possibly matching TRBD1 (5 bases). V was pared by 1 base and J by 4 bases, with 8 bases between. The CDR3 runs to 14 residues. The germline gives CDR1 MDHEN, CDR2 SYDVKM.

This chain connects TRBV4-2 to TRBJ2-2, with 12 bases that match TRBD2. The CDR3 consists of 18 residues. J lost 8 bases, V lost 0 bases, and 10 bases had no gene match. The germline V gene encodes CDR1 LGHNA and CDR2 YNFKEQ. Here the CDR3 reads CASSQETTSGGYQGELFF. CDR3 bases: TGTGCCAGCAGCCAAGAGACGACTAGCGGGGGTTATCAAGGGGAGCTGTTTTTT.

This clone has only a few counts. This chain uses TRBV5-4 with TRBJ2-1; 7 bases are shared with TRBD1. After removal of 5 bases from V and 15 bases from J, the junction contained 11 bases not matched to a gene. Germline CDR1 is SGHNT and CDR2 is YYREEE (reference sequence). This CDR3 region has 12 residues. CDR3 amino acids: CASSIRGLPGFF. CDR3 DNA sequence: TGTGCCAGCAGTATAAGGGGGCTACCGGGGTTCTTC.

This chain uses TRBV5-6 with TRBJ2-1; no definite D call. The V gene's germline CDR1 is SGHDT and CDR2 YYEEEE. V lost 0 bases and J lost 9, with 7 bases in between. This CDR3 spans 12 amino acids. CDR3 coding DNA: TGTGCCAGCAGCTTGGACACGGGTGAGCAGTTCTTC. This encodes CASSLDTGEQFF.

V gene TRBV7-4 combines with J gene TRBJ1-1; a possible D gene is TRBD1 (5 bases). From germline, CDR1 is SGHVT and CDR2 SQSDAQ. The CDR3 runs to 17 residues. V was shortened by 5 bases and J by 1 base, with 20 bases between the two germline ends. The CDR3, as DNA: TGTGCCAGCAGCCCAATAGGGCGAGCCAGGGAGAACACTGAAGCTTTCTTT. This translates into CASSPIGRARENTEAFF.

The V call is TRBV5-4, the J call TRBJ2-2; D perhaps matches TRBD2 (6 bases). The V end was cut by 0 bases, the J end by 1 base, with 16 bases between. Germline V CDR1 and CDR2: SGHNT, YYREEE (reference sequence). This CDR3 is built from 18 residues. This CDR3 reads CASSLVRRGVKNTGELFF. CDR3 nucleotide sequence: TGTGCCAGCAGCTTGGTCCGTCGCGGGGTCAAGAACACCGGGGAGCTGTTTTTT.

This clone was seen just once. The rearrangement uses TRBV27 and TRBJ1-2; D remains ambiguous. The CDR3 length is 14 residues. V was shortened by 1 base and J by 7 bases, with 13 bases between the two germline ends. CDR1 is MNHEY and CDR2 is SMNVEV in the germline V gene (reference sequence). CDR3 coding DNA: TGTGCCAGCAGTTTATATCCGACGGGAGGTGGCTACACCTTC. This codes for CASSLYPTGGGYTF.

Remarks on this clone: The junction departs from germline at one end; a sequencing error may be responsible. V and J are TRBV2 and TRBJ2-1; 10 bases line up with TRBD2. CDR1 SNHLY and CDR2 FYNNEI come from the germline V gene. This CDR3 region has 15 residues. The CDR3 here is CASSKAGGPYNEQFF. The CDR3 nucleotides read TGTGCCAGCAGTAAAGCGGGGGGGCCATACAATGAGCAGTTCTTC.

The chain joins TRBV27 to TRBJ2-2, with 8 positions matching TRBD1. J lost 6 bases, V lost 7 bases, and 10 bases had no gene match. The CDR3 has 15 residues. Germline CDR1 MNHEY, CDR2 SMNVEV (reference sequence). CDR3 loop: CASKGFGQGPGELFF. The CDR3 DNA follows: TGTGCCAGCAAGGGGTTTGGACAGGGCCCCGGGGAGCTGTTTTTT.

This clone appeared a few times. V is TRBV6-5 and J is TRBJ1-5; 7 bases fit TRBD1. The V gene end was trimmed by 4 bases and the J gene end by 0 bases; junction bases not matched to a gene: 3. Germline CDR1 is MNHEY and CDR2 is SVGAGI. This CDR3 contains 15 residues. The CDR3, as DNA: TGTGCCAGCAGTTCCGGGACAGATAGCAATCAGCCCCAGCATTTT. This encodes CASSSGTDSNQPQHF.